A selection of T cell receptor beta chains follows, all from one sample in a study of blood T cells in healthy people across ages. A single record per CDR3 protein comes from TCRdb applying MiXCR to the 5' RACE reads. The table includes about 830,000 distinct CDR3 sequences, 55% to 75% detected once. Sequencing was carried out using blood. The source of these receptors is a man aged 25-40 years in good health. Both conserved end residues are part of each CDR3.

V,J,CDR3
TRBV6-5,TRBJ2-1,CASKMTLVGNNEQFF
TRBV6-1,TRBJ2-7,CASMSAGASYEQYF
TRBV28,TRBJ2-7,CASSPRVAARNEQYF
TRBV4-2,TRBJ2-4,CASSQEQGASYGQYF
TRBV6-6,TRBJ2-1,CASSSGPVPYNEQFF
TRBV4-2,.,CASSQGQDFDEQYF
TRBV25-1,TRBJ2-7,CTSSEYDEQYF
TRBV7-9,.,CASSLASDSLEQYF
TRBV5-1,TRBJ2-5,CASSSSGTGYRETQYF
TRBV28,.,CASSLQGFEQYF
TRBV6-5,TRBJ1-2,CASSYLNSPGILGYGYTF
TRBV4-2,TRBJ2-1,CASSQAVLEHLAGVNEQFF
TRBV24-1,TRBJ2-6,CATSERTGAGGANVLTF
TRBV6-1,TRBJ1-2,CASRDRGVNYSYTF
TRBV7-2,TRBJ2-3,CASSWTSGDTDTQYF
TRBV20-1,TRBJ1-4,CSARLTGGEEKLFF
TRBV11-2,TRBJ2-7,CASSLFEDSSHSYEQYF
TRBV12-3/TRBV12-4,TRBJ1-1,CASRSLGDTEAFF
TRBV20-1,TRBJ2-3,CSARERRQIVETDTQYF
TRBV6-6,TRBJ2-7,CASNDRAGSSYEQYF
TRBV12-3/TRBV12-4,TRBJ1-2,CASSRGTESVGYTF
TRBV6-2/TRBV6-3,TRBJ2-7,CASSSQRSGRPTPEQYF
TRBV20-1,TRBJ2-1,CSASGESPGNEQFF
TRBV20-1,TRBJ2-3,CSARSDLGGDTQYF
TRBV7-2,TRBJ2-5,CASSSEPELDQETQYF
TRBV4-3,TRBJ2-7,CASSQIRAGPREQYF
TRBV15,.,CATGTSGRYEQYF
TRBV4-2,TRBJ2-3,CASSQSNWDRVGDTQYF
TRBV6-2/TRBV6-3,TRBJ2-5,CASRRPGLAGGTQYF
TRBV20-1,TRBJ1-5,CSASDRRSNQPQHF
TRBV3-1,TRBJ2-3,CASSQYPGVADTQYF
TRBV24-1,TRBJ2-1,CATSGTGIGEQFF
TRBV6-2/TRBV6-3,TRBJ2-5,CASSYPGQFNEQYF
TRBV10-3,TRBJ2-5,CATQSLAGDVETQYF
TRBV27,TRBJ2-3,CASHRTGPRPDTQYF
TRBV27,.,CASTTSGRFETQYF
TRBV7-2,TRBJ2-7,CASRYAGTGANEQYF
TRBV11-3,TRBJ2-5,CAKGGQETQYF
TRBV20-1,TRBJ1-4,CSTRRTSNEKLFF
TRBV20-1,TRBJ2-3,CSASGEDTQYF
TRBV4-3,.,CASSQDAVGTVYEQYF
TRBV5-1,TRBJ2-5,CASSYDSTMETQYF
TRBV13,TRBJ2-7,CASSLEGGLPYEQYF
TRBV29-1,TRBJ2-7,CSVGITSGRSEQYF
TRBV20-1,TRBJ2-1,CSASLQGAIDRQFF